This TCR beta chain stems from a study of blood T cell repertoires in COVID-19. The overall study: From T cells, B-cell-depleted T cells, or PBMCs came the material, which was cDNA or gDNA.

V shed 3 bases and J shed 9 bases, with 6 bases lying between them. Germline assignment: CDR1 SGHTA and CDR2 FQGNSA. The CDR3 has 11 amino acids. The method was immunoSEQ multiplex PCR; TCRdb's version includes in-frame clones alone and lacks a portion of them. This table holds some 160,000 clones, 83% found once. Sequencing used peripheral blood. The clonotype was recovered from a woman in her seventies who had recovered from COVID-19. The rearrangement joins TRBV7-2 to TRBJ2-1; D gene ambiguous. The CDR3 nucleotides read TGTGCCAGCAGCTTCATGAGTGAGCAGTTCTTC. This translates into CASSFMSEQFF.